This T cell receptor (beta chain) was captured in a study of blood T cell repertoires in COVID-19. Study-wide context: The United States, Italy and Spain provided the acute and convalescent COVID-19 samples. The analysed material was cDNA or gDNA that came from T cells, B-cell-depleted T cells, or PBMCs.

In the original processing: Counts of nucleated cells, estimated from reference gene primer amplification, were obtained. Produced via immunoSEQ multiplex PCR; TCRdb's table is partial and in-frame only. For V, J and clone size, that table is used; D and trimming come from the DNA. The sample comprises a few hundred thousand clones, approximately 85% of which are singletons, and over 0.95% rests with the top ten. Germline V CDR1 and CDR2: MDHEN, SYDVKM. The ends lost 10 bases at V and 2 bases at J; junction bases unmatched: 14. The CDR3 extends over 16 amino acids. This sequence originates from a man aged 35 to 55 with acute or convalescent COVID-19. The sample was peripheral blood. V usage is TRBV28 and J usage is TRBJ1-2; 9 positions agree with TRBD1. The DNA for the CDR3 is TGTGCCACCCGATGGTTACAGGGGGCCGGGAACTATGGCTACACCTTC. Translated: CATRWLQGAGNYGYTF.